Listed here are 13 T cell receptor beta chains from one sample, sequenced in a study of control samples from healthy donors and cancer patients. Only in-frame clones appear in the TCRdb table, and some are missing; sequencing was by immunoSEQ multiplex PCR. The sample contains over 150,000 clones, just over 95% of which appear only once. Material: blood. The receptors come from a woman aged 25-40 years in good health.

The chain combines TRBV7-8 with TRBJ2-7, with 13 bases fitting TRBD2. From germline, CDR1 is SGHVS and CDR2 FQNEAQ. CDR3 length equals 16 residues. Trimming cost V 2 bases and J 5 bases; bases outside gene matches: 6. CDR3 loop: CASSLLGLAGINEQYF. The CDR3 DNA reads as TGTGCCAGCAGCTTATTGGGACTAGCGGGGATAAACGAGCAGTACTTC.

V gene TRBV5-4 combines with J gene TRBJ2-1; 12 bases are shared with TRBD2. The germline V gene has CDR1 SGHNT and CDR2 YYREEE (reference sequence). The CDR3 is 16 residues long. J lost 3 bases, V lost 0 bases, and 1 base had no gene match. CDR3 nucleotides: TGTGCCAGCAGCTTGGGACTAGCGGGGGTCTACAATGAGCAGTTCTTC. Its translation is CASSLGLAGVYNEQFF. The full variable domain, with the rest looked up from reference TRBV5-4 and TRBJ2-1, is ETGVTQSPTHLIKTRGQQVTLRCSSQSGHNTVSWYQQALGQGPQFIFQYYREEENGRGNFPPRFSGLQFPNYSSELNVNALELDDSALYLCASSLGLAGVYNEQFFGPGTRLTVL.

V gene TRBV4-1 combines with J gene TRBJ1-2; the D is unclear. Germline V gene sequence: CDR1 MGHRA, CDR2 YSYEKL. Between the trimmed V and J ends, which lost 3 bases and 5 bases, there was a span of 13 bases. The CDR3 length is 14 residues. CDR3 coding DNA: TGCGCCAGCAGCCAGGGAGGCAGCAGATATGGCTACACCTTC. Amino acids: CASSQGGSRYGYTF.

J is TRBJ2-7 and V is TRBV25-1; D might be TRBD1 (5 bases). Germline CDR1 is MGHDK and CDR2 is SYGVNS. Deletions cut 6 bases from V and 3 bases from J, with 12 bases between. The CDR3 contains 13 residues. For the CDR3, the DNA is TGTGCCAGCAGGGGGCAGGAGAGCTACGAGCAGTACTTC. Amino acids: CASRGQESYEQYF.

The chain is built from TRBV19 and TRBJ1-2, with 8 positions matching TRBD1. Germline CDR1 and CDR2: LNHDA and SQIVND (reference sequence). V trimming: 6 bases; J trimming: 2 bases; junction bases outside the gene matches: 8. The CDR3 runs to 15 residues. The CDR3 reads CASRPDRGGNYGYTF. CDR3 sequence (DNA): TGTGCCAGTAGGCCTGACAGGGGAGGAAACTATGGCTACACCTTC. Full variable domain (missing parts from reference TRBV19 and TRBJ1-2): DGGITQSPKYLFRKEGQNVTLSCEQNLNHDAMYWYRQDPGQGLRLIYYSQIVNDFQKGDIAEGYSVSREKKESFPLTVTSAQKNPTAFYLCASRPDRGGNYGYTFGSGTRLTVV.

The rearrangement links TRBV20-1 to TRBJ1-2; D gene ambiguous. Trimming cost V 6 bases and J 5 bases, with 10 bases left between them. This CDR3 spans 11 amino acids. Germline lookup yields CDR1 DFQATT and CDR2 SNEGSKA (reference sequence). The CDR3 spells CSAPGRYGYTF. In nucleotides, the CDR3 is TGCAGTGCCCCGGGCCGGTATGGCTACACCTTC.

The chain uses TRBV5-6 and TRBJ2-7; no reliable D call. The CDR3 totals 12 residues. Germline CDR1 and CDR2: SGHDT and YYEEEE. The ends were cut back, 4 bases at V and 0 bases at J, with 5 bases in the middle. The CDR3 sequence: CASSHSSYEQYF. The CDR3 DNA reads TGTGCCAGCAGCCATTCCTCCTACGAGCAGTACTTC.

The chain combines TRBV15 with TRBJ1-2; TRBD1 matches at 8 bases. CDR1 is LNHNV, CDR2 YYDKDF, per germline (reference sequence). V gave up 5 bases and J gave up 7 bases; unmatched junction bases: 18. This CDR3 has 17 amino acids. This CDR3 reads CATSPRAPDRVRGGYTF. CDR3 DNA: TGTGCCACCAGCCCAAGGGCCCCGGACAGGGTGAGAGGTGGCTACACCTTC.

V and J are TRBV18 and TRBJ1-2; TRBD1 matches at 7 bases. Germline lookup yields CDR1 KGHSH and CDR2 LQKENI. J gave up 1 base and V 4 bases, and 9 bases lay outside the gene matches. The CDR3 has 16 amino acids. The DNA for the CDR3 is TGTGCCAGCTCACAGAGCATGACAGGGAATAACTATGGCTACACCTTC. Its translation: CASSQSMTGNNYGYTF.

The chain is built from TRBV7-2 and TRBJ2-1, with 8 bases lining up with TRBD2. V lost 6 bases and J lost 8; bases outside the gene matches: 12. This CDR3 is 15 amino acids long. Germline assignment: CDR1 SGHTA and CDR2 FQGNSA. CDR3 nucleotide sequence: TGTGCCAGCAGGCCCGGGGGGGCCCGAATCGATGAGCAGTTCTTC. Translation: CASRPGGARIDEQFF.

V and J are TRBV19 and TRBJ1-2; D is perhaps TRBD1 (6 bases). Trimming took off 5 bases at V and 4 bases at J, with 11 bases between the two ends. This CDR3 spans 13 amino acids. The germline V gene has CDR1 LNHDA and CDR2 SQIVND (reference sequence). The CDR3 protein is CASSPGAGYGYTF. The CDR3 DNA is TGTGCCAGTAGTCCGGGGGCGGGCTATGGCTACACCTTC.

The genes are TRBV5-1 and TRBJ2-7; the D is unclear. Deletions cut 3 bases from V and 5 bases from J, with 15 bases between. Germline CDR1 reads SGHRS; CDR2 reads YFSETQ. This CDR3 spans 14 amino acids. The CDR3 protein is CASSSGDGVHEQYF. The CDR3 DNA reads as TGCGCCAGCAGCTCGGGCGATGGGGTCCACGAGCAGTACTTC.

CDR3 nucleotide sequence: TGTGCCAGCAGTGGGACAGGGTATGAAAAACTGTTTTTT. It encodes CASSGTGYEKLFF. This chain connects TRBV28 to TRBJ1-4; TRBD1 matches at 9 bases. Germline V gives CDR1 MDHEN, CDR2 SYDVKM. J lost 6 bases, V lost 5 bases, and 1 base had no gene match. The CDR3 spans 13 residues.